These 24 T cell receptor beta chains share one sample of origin, sequenced in a study of blood T cells in healthy people across ages. For the second PCR, which ran for about 7 to 12 cycles, a sample-barcoded 5' primer and a J-beta primer mix were used. TCRdb reprocessed the 5' RACE reads with MiXCR, giving one entry per CDR3 protein. The table has 1.5 million to 2 million distinct CDR3 sequences, roughly two fifths seen once. Sequencing was carried out using blood. These receptors originate from a human donor in good health.

The sample holds many counts of this clonotype. This chain connects TRBV7-2 to TRBJ2-7; 9 nucleotides align to TRBD1. CDR3 length: 14 residues. The V gene end was trimmed by 5 bases and the J gene end by 4 bases; junction bases not matched to a gene: 6. Germline lookup yields CDR1 SGHTA and CDR2 FQGNSA. Written as DNA, the CDR3 is TGTGCCAGCAGCCCCGGGACAGGGAGGTACGAGCAGTACTTC. This translates into CASSPGTGRYEQYF.

V is TRBV29-1 and J is TRBJ2-1, with 8 bases identical to TRBD2. Germline lookup yields CDR1 SQVTM and CDR2 ANQGSEA. The junction had 9 bases not matched to a gene; V was cut back by 7 bases and J by 7 bases. The length of the CDR3 is 13 residues. The CDR3 sequence: CSGAERGRNEQFF. The CDR3 DNA follows: TGCAGCGGCGCGGAGCGGGGGCGGAATGAGCAGTTCTTC.

The rearrangement uses TRBV6-1 and TRBJ1-6; TRBD1 matches at 9 bases. Trimming removed 3 bases from V and 7 bases from J; junction bases left unmatched: 7. The CDR3 runs 16 residues. Germline CDR1 and CDR2: MNHNS and SASEGT. The CDR3 here is CASSESGGQGNSPLHF. The CDR3, as DNA: TGTGCCAGCAGTGAGTCAGGGGGACAGGGAAATTCACCCCTCCACTTT.

This clonotype was observed a single time. CDR3 residues: CSARDGLAGGGDTQYF. The CDR3 DNA reads TGCAGTGCTAGAGATGGACTAGCGGGGGGTGGGGATACGCAGTATTTT. The rearrangement joins TRBV20-1 to TRBJ2-3; 14 positions agree with TRBD2. Germline loops: CDR1 DFQATT, CDR2 SNEGSKA (reference sequence). The CDR3 spans 16 residues. J was trimmed by 6 bases and V by 0 bases; bases with no gene match: 5.

This clonotype was counted a few times. The J gene is TRBJ2-7, the V gene TRBV5-1; no firm D call. Germline V gene lookup returns CDR1 SGHRS and CDR2 YFSETQ. V was clipped by 4 bases and J by 4 bases, with 15 bases between them. The CDR3 runs 14 residues. The CDR3 bases are TGCGCCAGCAGCCACCTGCAGTCATTGTACGAGCAGTACTTC. Translation: CASSHLQSLYEQYF.

The chain is built from TRBV20-1 and TRBJ2-1; 8 bases line up with TRBD2. There are 14 residues in the CDR3. The junction had 8 bases not matched to a gene; V was cut back by 6 bases and J by 4 bases. Germline V gives CDR1 DFQATT, CDR2 SNEGSKA (reference sequence). CDR3 coding DNA: TGCAGTGCCGCCGGGACTAGATTTTACAATGAGCAGTTCTTC. This sequence encodes CSAAGTRFYNEQFF.

The sample holds a few counts of this clonotype. The chain has TRBV9 and TRBJ2-1; TRBD2 agrees at 8 bases. The junction had 4 bases not matched to a gene; V was cut back by 1 base and J by 4 bases. Germline CDR1 and CDR2: SGDLS and YYNGEE. The CDR3 runs 15 residues. CDR3 in DNA: TGTGCCAGCAGCGTAACCGGGGGGGAGTACAATGAGCAGTTCTTC. It is translated as CASSVTGGEYNEQFF.

This clonotype was seen a handful of times. The rearrangement joins TRBV7-6 to TRBJ2-7; D remains unclear. Per germline, CDR1 SGHVS and CDR2 FNYEAQ. The CDR3 is 15 residues long. The V end was cut by 1 base, the J end by 5 bases, with 15 bases between. CDR3 nucleotide sequence: TGTGCCAGCAGCTTAGACGAGACGACACTCCACGAGCAGTACTTC. Translation: CASSLDETTLHEQYF.

This rearrangement joins TRBV6-2 or TRBV6-3 to TRBJ2-1; D not certain. V lost 6 bases to trimming and J lost 4 bases, with 7 bases between them. CDR3 length: 12 residues. Germline V lookup: CDR1 MNHEY, CDR2 SVGEGT. The CDR3 coding sequence is TGTGCCAGCAGGCAAGAATACAATGAGCAGTTCTTC. Translated: CASRQEYNEQFF.

This clonotype showed up many times. The chain has TRBV5-1 and TRBJ2-3, with D perhaps matching TRBD1 or TRBD2 (5 bases each). Germline V gene lookup returns CDR1 SGHRS and CDR2 YFSETQ. The ends were cut back, 2 bases at V and 1 base at J, with 11 bases in the middle. This CDR3 region has 15 residues. Here the CDR3 reads CASSFQGEGTDTQYF. The CDR3, as DNA: TGCGCCAGCAGCTTTCAGGGAGAGGGCACAGATACGCAGTATTTT.

V and J are TRBV13 and TRBJ2-4; tentatively, D is TRBD2 (5 bases). Trimming took 2 bases from V and 13 from J, leaving 18 bases between them. The CDR3 has 14 residues. Germline V gene data show CDR1 as PRHDT and CDR2 as FYEKMQ (reference sequence). Here the CDR3 DNA reads TGTGCCAGCAGCTTACCCGATGGTGGGAGTGAGCAGTACTTC. The encoded protein is CASSLPDGGSEQYF.

This clonotype turned up a few times. This rearrangement joins TRBV5-1 to TRBJ2-3; TRBD2 matches at 9 bases. Trimming cost V 3 bases and J 2 bases; bases outside gene matches: 10. Germline CDR1 and CDR2: SGHRS and YFSETQ. The CDR3 runs 17 residues. CDR3 nucleotides: TGCGCCAGCAGCTCCCACCGGGCTAGCGGGACCACAGATACGCAGTATTTT. The encoded protein is CASSSHRASGTTDTQYF.

In its sample, this clonotype was seen a few times. The chain links TRBV5-1 to TRBJ2-5; D not resolved. The CDR3 extends over 14 amino acids. V dropped 4 bases and J dropped 2 bases, with 12 bases sitting between them. CDR1 is SGHRS, CDR2 YFSETQ, per germline. The CDR3 here is CASSRGVEQETQYF. CDR3 bases: TGCGCCAGCAGCCGTGGGGTGGAGCAAGAGACCCAGTACTTC.

On this clonotype: One end of the junction fails to match germline, which may point to a read error. V gene TRBV7-2 combines with J gene TRBJ2-7; TRBD2 matches 8 bases. Germline V gives CDR1 SGHTA, CDR2 FQGNSA. The CDR3 is made up of 15 amino acids. CDR3 DNA: TGTGCCAGCAGCCTAGCCGGGACTAGGGACTACGAGCAGTACTTC. Protein sequence: CASSLAGTRDYEQYF.

The chain uses TRBV5-1 and TRBJ1-1; 10 bases line up with TRBD1. The CDR3 runs to 15 residues. Germline V gives CDR1 SGHRS, CDR2 YFSETQ. The ends lost 4 bases at V and 3 bases at J; junction bases unmatched: 6. The CDR3 DNA is TGCGCCAGCAGCGGGAGGACAGGGGGAGACACTGAAGCTTTCTTT. Translated, it gives CASSGRTGGDTEAFF.

This clonotype was detected only a few times. This chain joins TRBV7-2 and TRBJ1-2, with a weak D call TRBD1 (5 bases). The germline V gene has CDR1 SGHTA and CDR2 FQGNSA. The V end lost 1 base, the J end lost 1 base, and 7 bases lay between the germline ends. The length of the CDR3 is 14 residues. CDR3 sequence (DNA): TGTGCCAGCAGCTTAGGCAGGGATAACTATGGCTACACCTTC. This gives the protein CASSLGRDNYGYTF.

The chain's CDR3 is CASSRMEGQPQHF. The CDR3 nucleotides read TGTGCCAGCAGTCGAATGGAGGGCCAGCCCCAGCATTTT. This chain connects TRBV7-9 to TRBJ1-5; D uncertain. Per germline, CDR1 SEHNR and CDR2 FQNEAQ (reference sequence). The length of the CDR3 is 13 residues. Deletions cut 6 bases from V and 7 bases from J, with 13 bases between.

The CDR3 DNA sequence: TGTGCCAGCAGCCAAGGTGTTTGGGACAGCCGATCAGGCTCCTACAATGAGCAGTTCTTC. This translates into CASSQGVWDSRSGSYNEQFF. This chain connects TRBV3-1 to TRBJ2-1; 7 bases align to TRBD1. Germline CDR1 is LGHDT and CDR2 is YNNKEL (reference sequence). The V and J ends lost 1 base and 0 bases, in that order; junction bases with no gene match: 15. The CDR3 runs 20 residues.

The rearrangement links TRBV4-1 to TRBJ1-2; D remains ambiguous. V lost 3 bases and J 4 bases, leaving 15 bases between the germline ends. CDR1 is MGHRA, CDR2 YSYEKL, per germline. CDR3 length: 15 residues. The CDR3 DNA reads TGCGCCAGCAGCCACGGAGTGGAGACCCTCTATGGCTACACCTTC. It specifies CASSHGVETLYGYTF.

The V gene is TRBV7-2, the J gene TRBJ1-5; D is unclear. V was trimmed by 6 bases and J by 7 bases, leaving 10 bases between them. The germline V gene encodes CDR1 SGHTA and CDR2 FQGNSA. The CDR3 has 12 amino acids. The DNA for the CDR3 is TGTGCCAGCAGTCGTCCACAGCAGCCCCAGCATTTT. Residues: CASSRPQQPQHF.

The gene calls are TRBV4-3 and TRBJ2-1; 7 nucleotides agree with TRBD1. The CDR3 is made up of 15 amino acids. Germline CDR1 and CDR2: LGHNA and YSLEER. V dropped 4 bases and J dropped 8; count of bases not matched to a gene: 11. For the CDR3, the DNA is TGCGCCAGCAGCCCCAGTCCGCGACAGGGCTATGAGCAGTTCTTC. Translation gives CASSPSPRQGYEQFF.

This clonotype has only a few counts. The chain links TRBV20-1 to TRBJ1-5; tentative D call: TRBD1 (5 bases). The CDR3 spans 12 residues. Trimming took 6 bases from V and 6 from J, leaving 12 bases between them. Per germline, CDR1 DFQATT and CDR2 SNEGSKA (reference sequence). The CDR3 sequence: CSAADKAQPQHF. As DNA, the CDR3 is TGCAGTGCCGCGGACAAGGCTCAGCCCCAGCATTTT.

This clonotype occurred once. The chain combines TRBV20-1 with TRBJ2-7, with 14 bases that match TRBD2. Near its end, the DNA agrees better with TRBJ2-5, so the J call may be wrong. Germline assignment: CDR1 DFQATT and CDR2 SNEGSKA (reference sequence). The CDR3 sequence is 16 residues long. CDR3 sequence (DNA): TGCAGTGCTATTCAAGGACTAGCGGGGGGATGGGGGACCCAGTACTTC. Its translation is CSAIQGLAGGWGTQYF.

A note on this clonotype: Being one base from a much bigger clone, this may be a read error. V usage is TRBV6-4 and J usage is TRBJ2-3; TRBD2 matches at 10 bases. V lost 6 bases to trimming and J lost 5 bases; unmatched junction nucleotides: 5. The CDR3 sequence is 14 residues long. The germline gives CDR1 MRHNA, CDR2 SNTAGT. In nucleotides, the CDR3 is TGTGCCAGCAGCAGCGGGGGGGTGGGAGATACGCAGTATTTT. Protein: CASSSGGVGDTQYF.